The sequence of this T cell receptor (beta chain) was determined in a study of TIL therapy for anti-PD-1-resistant metastatic lung cancer. On this clone: The antigen remains unidentified.

General study results and limits: Infused TIL clonotypes partially replaced the baseline blood repertoire, then decayed over months.

The germline V and J ends were trimmed by 5 bases and 7 bases, with 11 bases remaining between them. The CDR3 loop spans 12 amino acids. The germline gives CDR1 MNHEY, CDR2 SVGAGI. The immunoSEQ assay was v3. Measured with immunoSEQ multiplex PCR; TCRdb has only the in-frame clones, and not every one. The table includes tens of thousands of clones, about 73% detected once. As to time point: pre-treatment sample, taken before nivolumab and TIL therapy. The sample here was blood, taken at baseline. The TCR was taken from a person aged 25 to 80 with non-small cell lung cancer. This chain uses TRBV6-5 with TRBJ1-2, with D unresolved. In nucleotides, the CDR3 is TGTGCCAGCAGTACCGGGAGCTTTGGCTACACCTTC. Its protein product is CASSTGSFGYTF.